These T cell receptor beta chains were read from a single sample in a study of blood T cell repertoires in COVID-19. The data were produced by immunoSEQ multiplex PCR, yet TCRdb's version contains in-frame clones alone and is incomplete. The table has 200,000 to 250,000 clones, around four fifths seen once. The material sequenced was peripheral blood. The receptors stem from a woman between 40 and 50 years old with active or convalescent COVID-19. Each CDR3 is given with its conserved first and last residue.

>TRBJ2-3|TRBV4-1
CASSQDRAGGTDTQYF
>TRBJ1-1|TRBV9
CASSQQVNTEAFF
>TRBJ1-6|TRBV29-1
CSVYDDRGLGSPLHF
>TRBJ1-2|TRBV7-9
CASSSPSDYGYTF
>TRBJ2-2|TRBV18
CASSPSRDRYTGELFF
>TRBJ1-5|TRBV2
CASNPTGGNQPQHF
>TRBJ1-2|TRBV5-5
CASSFKPDYGYTF
>TRBJ1-2|TRBV12-3/TRBV12-4
CASSSGRNYGYTF
>TRBJ2-5|TRBV5-1
CASSLDTGQETQYF
>TRBJ2-1|TRBV7-2
CASSLAGAVEQFF
>TRBJ2-3|TRBV9
CASSVVSRGADTQYF
>TRBJ1-1|TRBV25-1
CASWRVKNTEAFF
>TRBJ1-1|TRBV7-9
CASSWTGDTEAFF
>TRBJ2-7|TRBV7-3
CASSLTVGYEQYF
>TRBJ1-4|TRBV12-5
CASGRAGQGYEKLFF
>TRBJ1-3|TRBV7-9
CASSRTGASGNTIYF
>TRBJ1-1|TRBV12-3/TRBV12-4
CASSRDRPEAFF
>TRBJ1-5|TRBV5-4
CASSVGGGMGNQPQHF
>TRBJ2-2|TRBV10-3
CAISSRGTSNTGELFF
>TRBJ1-3|TRBV5-8
CASSLDTGARGNTIYF
>TRBJ1-2|TRBV4-1
CASSPLGGPYGYTF
>TRBJ1-3|TRBV7-9
CASSPKGQGAISGNTIYF
>TRBJ2-1|TRBV4-1
CASSYRLPRVSYNEQFF
>TRBJ2-7|TRBV7-2
CASSFGTAWYEQYF
>TRBJ1-3|TRBV2
CASSVLQGNTIYF
>TRBJ1-2|TRBV25-1
CASSEYAPGQGYGYTF
>TRBJ2-5|TRBV7-2
CASSMGLGKTQYF
>TRBJ1-3|TRBV28
CASSPTSGSGNTIYF
>TRBJ1-1|TRBV19
CASSIEGILAEAFF
>TRBJ1-2|TRBV4-1
CASSQDLWRGYTF
>TRBJ2-1|TRBV5-1
CASSLLTSGGSNEQFF
>TRBJ1-1|TRBV2
CASRKAGTEAFF
>TRBJ1-3|TRBV13
CASSLGQGVNTIYF
>TRBJ2-5|TRBV3-1/TRBV3-2
CASSPTSLLKTQYF
>TRBJ1-1|TRBV11-2
CASSFPVRGTEAFF
>TRBJ2-3|TRBV19
CASSLTLTRLSTDTQYF
>TRBJ2-3|TRBV5-5
CASSLDGSTDTQYF
>TRBJ2-2|TRBV3-1/TRBV3-2
CASSPAATGELFF
>TRBJ2-1|TRBV7-3
CASSLLGGGANEQFF
>TRBJ1-1|TRBV11-2
CASSPRGGNTEAFF
>TRBJ1-2|TRBV6-1
CASSEAQGFLNYGYTF
>TRBJ1-2|TRBV13
CASSRERYGYTF